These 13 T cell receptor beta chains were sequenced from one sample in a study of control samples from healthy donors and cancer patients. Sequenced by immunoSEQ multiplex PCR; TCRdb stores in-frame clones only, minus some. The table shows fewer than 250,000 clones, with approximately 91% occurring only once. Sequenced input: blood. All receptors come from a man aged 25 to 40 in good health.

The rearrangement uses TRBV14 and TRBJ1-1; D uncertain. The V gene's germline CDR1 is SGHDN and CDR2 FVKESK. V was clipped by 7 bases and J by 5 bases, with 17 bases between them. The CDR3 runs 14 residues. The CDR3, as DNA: TGTGCCAGCATGTATGGTATACATCGGACTGAAGCTTTCTTT. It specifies CASMYGIHRTEAFF.

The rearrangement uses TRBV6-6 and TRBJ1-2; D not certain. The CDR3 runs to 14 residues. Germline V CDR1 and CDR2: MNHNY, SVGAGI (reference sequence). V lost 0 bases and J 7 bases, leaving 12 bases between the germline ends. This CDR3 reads CASSYSIRRFGYTF. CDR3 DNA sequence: TGTGCCAGCAGTTACTCGATCAGGAGGTTTGGCTACACCTTC.

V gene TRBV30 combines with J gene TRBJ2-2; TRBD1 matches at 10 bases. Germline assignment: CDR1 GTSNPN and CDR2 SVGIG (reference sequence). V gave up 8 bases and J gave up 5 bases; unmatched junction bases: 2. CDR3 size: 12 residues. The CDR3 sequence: CARDRGTGELFF. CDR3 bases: TGTGCCCGGGACAGGGGAACCGGGGAGCTGTTTTTT.

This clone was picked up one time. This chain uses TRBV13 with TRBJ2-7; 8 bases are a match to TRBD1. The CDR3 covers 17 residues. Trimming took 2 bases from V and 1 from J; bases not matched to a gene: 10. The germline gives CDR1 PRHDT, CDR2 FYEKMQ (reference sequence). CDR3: CASSLWGRQGASYEQYF. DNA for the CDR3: TGTGCCAGCAGCTTATGGGGCCGGCAGGGGGCTTCCTACGAGCAGTACTTC.

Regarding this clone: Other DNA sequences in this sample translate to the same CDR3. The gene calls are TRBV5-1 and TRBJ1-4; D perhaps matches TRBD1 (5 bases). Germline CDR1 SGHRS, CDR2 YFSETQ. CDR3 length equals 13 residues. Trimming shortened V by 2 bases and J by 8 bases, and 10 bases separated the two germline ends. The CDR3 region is CASSFQGGEKLFF. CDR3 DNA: TGCGCCAGCAGCTTTCAGGGAGGCGAAAAACTGTTTTTT.

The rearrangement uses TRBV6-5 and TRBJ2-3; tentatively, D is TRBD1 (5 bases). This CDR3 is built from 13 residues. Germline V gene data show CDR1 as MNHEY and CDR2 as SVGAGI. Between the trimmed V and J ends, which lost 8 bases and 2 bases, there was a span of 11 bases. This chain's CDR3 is CASRPGPTDTQYF. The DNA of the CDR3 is TGTGCCAGCCGGCCAGGGCCCACAGATACGCAGTATTTT.

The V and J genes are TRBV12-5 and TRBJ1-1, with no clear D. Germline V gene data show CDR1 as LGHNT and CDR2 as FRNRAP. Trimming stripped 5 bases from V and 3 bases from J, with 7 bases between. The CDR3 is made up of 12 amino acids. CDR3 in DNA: TGTGCTAGTGGTCCGGTCGACACTGAAGCTTTCTTT. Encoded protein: CASGPVDTEAFF.

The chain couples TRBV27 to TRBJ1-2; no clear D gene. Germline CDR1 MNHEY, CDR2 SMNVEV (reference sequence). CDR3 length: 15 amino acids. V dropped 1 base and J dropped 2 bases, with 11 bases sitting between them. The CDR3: CASSLLASGNYGYTF. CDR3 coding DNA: TGTGCCAGCAGTTTATTAGCATCTGGGAACTATGGCTACACCTTC.

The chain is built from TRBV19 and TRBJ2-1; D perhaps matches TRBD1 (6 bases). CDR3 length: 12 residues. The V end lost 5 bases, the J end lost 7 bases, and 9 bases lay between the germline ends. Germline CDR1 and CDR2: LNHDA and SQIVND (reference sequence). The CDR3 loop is CASSETGNEQFF. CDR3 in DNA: TGTGCCAGTAGTGAGACAGGTAATGAGCAGTTCTTC. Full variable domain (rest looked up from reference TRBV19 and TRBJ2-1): DGGITQSPKYLFRKEGQNVTLSCEQNLNHDAMYWYRQDPGQGLRLIYYSQIVNDFQKGDIAEGYSVSREKKESFPLTVTSAQKNPTAFYLCASSETGNEQFFGPGTRLTVL.

The chain's CDR3 is CASSFARGEDGYTF. DNA of the CDR3: TGCGCCAGCAGCTTCGCCAGGGGGGAGGATGGCTACACCTTC. The chain has TRBV5-1 and TRBJ1-2, with 7 bases that match TRBD1. V lost 2 bases to trimming and J lost 6 bases; unmatched junction nucleotides: 7. Germline CDR1 is SGHRS and CDR2 is YFSETQ. This CDR3 region has 14 residues.

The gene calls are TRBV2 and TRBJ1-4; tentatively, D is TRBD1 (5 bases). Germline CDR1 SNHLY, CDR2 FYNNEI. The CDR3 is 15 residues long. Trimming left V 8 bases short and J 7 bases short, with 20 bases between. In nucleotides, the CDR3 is TGTGCCAGCTGCCGGGACCCGTCCCGGGCTGAAAAACTGTTTTTT. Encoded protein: CASCRDPSRAEKLFF.

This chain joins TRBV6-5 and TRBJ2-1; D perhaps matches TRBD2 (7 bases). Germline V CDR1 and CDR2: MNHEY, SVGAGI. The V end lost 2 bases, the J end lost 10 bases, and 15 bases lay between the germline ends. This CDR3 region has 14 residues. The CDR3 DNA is TGTGCCAGCAGTTACCGGGGGGCCCCTACAGAGCAGTTCTTC. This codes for CASSYRGAPTEQFF.

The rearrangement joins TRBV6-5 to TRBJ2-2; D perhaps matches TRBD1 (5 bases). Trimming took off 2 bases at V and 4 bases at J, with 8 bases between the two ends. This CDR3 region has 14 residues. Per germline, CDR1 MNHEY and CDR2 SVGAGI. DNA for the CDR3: TGTGCCAGCAGTTACCGACAGCTCACCGGGGAGCTGTTTTTT. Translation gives CASSYRQLTGELFF.